This T cell receptor beta chain was identified during a study of immune characterization of retroperitoneal liposarcoma. CDR3 length: 16 residues. V shed 4 bases and J 10 bases; nucleotides not matched to a gene: 11. From germline, CDR1 is MNHEY and CDR2 SMNVEV (reference sequence). A single record per CDR3 protein comes from TCRdb applying MiXCR to the PCR reads. The sample gives some 10,000 distinct CDR3 sequences, roughly a quarter of which show up once; under 9.5% is in the top ten. The TCR comes from a male donor with retroperitoneal liposarcoma. Sequenced input: tumor tissue. The V gene is TRBV27, the J gene TRBJ2-1, with 12 bases lining up with TRBD2. The CDR3 spells CASSSSGRANPYEQFF. The DNA of the CDR3 is TGTGCCAGCAGTTCTAGCGGGAGGGCCAACCCCTACGAGCAGTTCTTC.